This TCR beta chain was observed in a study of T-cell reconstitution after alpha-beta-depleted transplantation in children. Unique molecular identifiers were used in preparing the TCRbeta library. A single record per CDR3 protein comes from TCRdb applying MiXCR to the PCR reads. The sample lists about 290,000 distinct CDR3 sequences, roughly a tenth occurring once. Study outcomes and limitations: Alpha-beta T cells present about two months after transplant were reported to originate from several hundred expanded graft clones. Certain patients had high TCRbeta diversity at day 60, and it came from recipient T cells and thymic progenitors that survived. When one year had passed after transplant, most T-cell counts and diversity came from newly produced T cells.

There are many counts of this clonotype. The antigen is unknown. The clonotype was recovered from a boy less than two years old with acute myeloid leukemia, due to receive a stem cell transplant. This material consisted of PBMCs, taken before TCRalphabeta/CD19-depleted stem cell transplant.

In nucleotides, the CDR3 is TGCGCCAGCAGCTTGGTTTTTGCAGGCCTAAACTATGGCTACACCTTC. Its translation is CASSLVFAGLNYGYTF. The chain recombines TRBV5-1 with TRBJ1-2, with D hard to call. The CDR3 runs 16 residues. The V gene lost 0 bases and the J gene lost 2 bases, with 14 bases spanning the gap. CDR1 is SGHRS and CDR2 is YFSETQ in the germline V gene. Filled out from reference TRBV5-1 and TRBJ1-2, the complete variable domain reads KAGVTQTPRYLIKTRGQQVTLSCSPISGHRSVSWYQQTPGQGLQFLFEYFSETQRNKGNFPGRFSGRQFSNSRSEMNVSTLELGDSALYLCASSLVFAGLNYGYTFGSGTRLTVV.